Following are 20 T cell receptor beta chains from one sample sequenced in a study of CD8 T cells in ankylosing spondylitis (dated by TCRdb to 2015 to 2018). What the authors observed across the whole study: A TCR beta motif of fewer than 10 highly homologous amino acid variants appeared characteristic of blood from ankylosing spondylitis patients.

Their target antigens are unknown. The library was built by means of 5' RACE. The sequencer listed for this sample is Illumina HiSeq 2500. TCRdb reworked the public reads: Q25 trimming with fastp, MiXCR clone assembly, productive beta chains retained. Each entry is one CDR3 protein sequence, shown with its most common DNA and genes. Across this sample there are 750,000 to 850,000 distinct CDR3 sequences, with about 12% seen only once. The top ten clonotypes cover about 0.49% of the sample. The sequenced sample consisted of blood, either unsorted or a sorted T cell fraction (not recorded which). The receptors stem from a male donor with ankylosing spondylitis.

This clonotype was counted ten times or more. The V gene is TRBV5-1, the J gene TRBJ2-2; D call uncertain. Between the trimmed V and J ends, which lost 0 bases and 7 bases, there was a span of 7 bases. The CDR3 covers 13 residues. Germline loops: CDR1 SGHRS, CDR2 YFSETQ. The CDR3 is CASSLASSGELFF. The CDR3 nucleotides read TGCGCCAGCAGCTTGGCGTCGAGCGGGGAGCTGTTTTTT. Full variable domain (missing parts from reference TRBV5-1 and TRBJ2-2): KAGVTQTPRYLIKTRGQQVTLSCSPISGHRSVSWYQQTPGQGLQFLFEYFSETQRNKGNFPGRFSGRQFSNSRSEMNVSTLELGDSALYLCASSLASSGELFFGEGSRLTVL.

This chain links TRBV18 with TRBJ1-5; D not certain. V lost 3 bases and J lost 5, with 8 bases in between. Germline V gene sequence: CDR1 KGHSH, CDR2 LQKENI. CDR3 length equals 13 residues. The CDR3 nucleotides read TGTGCCAGCTCACCTACAAGGGATCAGCCCCAGCATTTT. It is translated as CASSPTRDQPQHF. The whole variable domain, filled in from reference TRBV18 and TRBJ1-5, reads NAGVMQNPRHLVRRRGQEARLRCSPMKGHSHVYWYRQLPEEGLKFMVYLQKENIIDESGMPKERFSAEFPKEGPSILRIQQVVRGDSAAYFCASSPTRDQPQHFGDGTRLSIL.

This clonotype has just a few counts. The rearrangement links TRBV6-2 or TRBV6-3 to TRBJ1-2; weak D call: TRBD1 (5 bases). Germline V gene data show CDR1 as MNHEY and CDR2 as SVGEGT. This CDR3 is built from 17 residues. V lost 2 bases, J lost 1 base, and 17 bases lay in between. Written as DNA, the CDR3 is TGTGCCAGCAGTTACCTACCCGACGGGGCGCATAACTATGGCTACACCTTC. Translated, it gives CASSYLPDGAHNYGYTF.

This clonotype was observed at least ten times. The chain carries TRBV29-1 and TRBJ1-6, with D possibly being TRBD1 (6 bases). V was shortened by 5 bases and J by 10 bases, with 15 bases between the two germline ends. CDR3 size: 13 residues. The germline V gene has CDR1 SQVTM and CDR2 ANQGSEA. CDR3 region: CSVLPGVYSPLHF. For the CDR3, the DNA is TGCAGCGTTCTTCCAGGGGTGTACTCACCCCTCCACTTT.

The chain recombines TRBV20-1 with TRBJ2-1, with TRBD2 matching over 13 bases. Germline CDR1 reads DFQATT; CDR2 reads SNEGSKA (reference sequence). V gave up 7 bases and J gave up 0 bases; unmatched junction bases: 3. CDR3 length: 15 residues. The CDR3 spells CSGGTSGISYNEQFF. The CDR3 bases are TGCAGTGGCGGGACTAGCGGGATCTCCTACAATGAGCAGTTCTTC.

This clonotype was found a few times. The rearrangement links TRBV29-1 to TRBJ2-1; 8 positions agree with TRBD2. The germline V gene has CDR1 SQVTM and CDR2 ANQGSEA. The CDR3 length is 16 residues. V lost 0 bases to trimming and J lost 3 bases; unmatched junction nucleotides: 7. CDR3 DNA sequence: TGCAGCGTTGAAGATCAACTAGCGGAAATCTACAATGAGCAGTTCTTC. This encodes CSVEDQLAEIYNEQFF.

The chain joins TRBV20-1 to TRBJ1-1; D is ambiguous. The CDR3 has 12 residues. V was shortened by 6 bases and J by 1 base, with 9 bases between the two germline ends. Germline-derived CDR1 and CDR2 are DFQATT and SNEGSKA (reference sequence). In DNA form, the CDR3 reads TGCAGTGCCGAGCCCGCGAACACTGAAGCTTTCTTT. Translated, it gives CSAEPANTEAFF.

This clonotype occurred a few times. This chain uses TRBV27 with TRBJ1-1; the D is unclear. The CDR3 runs to 14 residues. The germline V gene has CDR1 MNHEY and CDR2 SMNVEV (reference sequence). Trimming took off 3 bases at V and 0 bases at J, with 8 bases between the two ends. CDR3 bases: TGTGCCAGCAGTTTCCGCGCAGTGAACACTGAAGCTTTCTTT. The encoded protein is CASSFRAVNTEAFF.

This clonotype occurred a few times. The chain carries TRBV20-1 and TRBJ2-3; 10 bases agree with TRBD2. The CDR3 is 13 residues long. The J segment lost 5 bases and the V segment lost 5 bases, leaving 4 bases of the junction unmatched. Germline CDR1 DFQATT, CDR2 SNEGSKA (reference sequence). CDR3 sequence reads: CSAPRLAGDTQYF. In nucleotides, the CDR3 is TGCAGTGCTCCTAGACTAGCGGGAGATACGCAGTATTTT.

The chain has TRBV25-1 and TRBJ1-1; 10 nucleotides line up with TRBD1. Germline-derived CDR1 and CDR2 are MGHDK and SYGVNS. This CDR3 is 11 amino acids long. V was clipped by 8 bases and J by 11 bases; unmatched bases: 5. In DNA form, the CDR3 reads TGTGCCAGCGCGACAGGGGGCAAGGCTTTCTTT. Its translation is CASATGGKAFF. The variable domain in full, with the rest retrieved from reference TRBV25-1 and TRBJ1-1, is EADIYQTPRYLVIGTGKKITLECSQTMGHDKMYWYQQDPGMELHLIHYSYGVNSTEKGDLSSESTVSRIRTEHFPLTLESARPSHTSQYLCASATGGKAFFGQGTRLTVV.

This clonotype was detected only a few times. The V gene is TRBV19, the J gene TRBJ2-2, with 9 bases aligning to TRBD2. Germline V CDR1 and CDR2: LNHDA, SQIVND (reference sequence). Trimming at V came to 4 bases and at J to 4 bases, leaving 7 bases not matched to a gene. The CDR3 totals 16 residues. The CDR3 coding sequence is TGTGCCAGTAGTACCCCGGGACTAGCCTTCACCGGGGAGCTGTTTTTT. This gives the protein CASSTPGLAFTGELFF.

This clonotype occurred many times. The chain is built from TRBV5-6 and TRBJ2-7; 7 bases line up with TRBD1. The CDR3 is 13 residues long. V trimming: 2 bases; J trimming: 4 bases; junction bases outside the gene matches: 3. The V gene's germline CDR1 is SGHDT and CDR2 YYEEEE. The CDR3 DNA reads as TGTGCCAGCAGCTTCGGGACAGAGTACGAGCAGTACTTC. Protein: CASSFGTEYEQYF.

V is TRBV11-3 and J is TRBJ2-3; perhaps D is TRBD1 or TRBD2 (7 bases each). V was trimmed by 5 bases and J by 4 bases, leaving 16 bases between them. The CDR3 is 15 residues long. Germline values: CDR1 SGHNT, CDR2 YENEEA. The CDR3 here is CASSPGGRGPDTQYF. CDR3 in DNA: TGTGCCAGCAGCCCAGGGGGGCGGGGGCCAGATACGCAGTATTTT.

In its sample, this clonotype was seen a few times. V and J are TRBV11-1 and TRBJ2-7; no reliable D call. The V end lost 5 bases, the J end lost 2 bases, and 16 bases lay between the germline ends. This CDR3 region has 15 residues. Per germline, CDR1 SGHAT and CDR2 FQDESV (reference sequence). CDR3 sequence reads: CASSPMIASPYEQYF. In nucleotides, the CDR3 is TGTGCCAGCAGCCCGATGATTGCATCACCCTACGAGCAGTACTTC.

This chain links TRBV20-1 with TRBJ2-3; no definite D call. V was cut by 5 bases and J by 1 base, with 7 bases left in between. Germline-derived CDR1 and CDR2 are DFQATT and SNEGSKA (reference sequence). The CDR3 runs to 12 residues. The CDR3 reads CSAEIRTDTQYF. In DNA, the CDR3 is TGCAGTGCTGAAATACGCACAGATACGCAGTATTTT.

This clonotype was counted between two and nine times. The chain employs TRBV7-2 and TRBJ2-3; 7 nucleotides match TRBD2. V dropped 1 base and J dropped 0; count of bases not matched to a gene: 1. The germline gives CDR1 SGHTA, CDR2 FQGNSA. This CDR3 has 15 amino acids. The CDR3 sequence is CASSLVRESTDTQYF. Here the CDR3 DNA reads TGTGCCAGCAGCTTAGTGCGGGAGAGCACAGATACGCAGTATTTT.

This clonotype was observed at least ten times. CDR3 DNA sequence: TGTGCCAGCAGCCTATCTCCCCACAGGACGGTTTGGAATGAGCAGTTCTTC. Amino acid sequence: CASSLSPHRTVWNEQFF. The chain carries TRBV7-2 and TRBJ2-1; tentative D call: TRBD1 (5 bases). Germline CDR1 SGHTA, CDR2 FQGNSA. The CDR3 consists of 17 residues. Trimming cost V 5 bases and J 7 bases, with 24 bases left between them.

This chain uses TRBV3-1 with TRBJ2-7; 8 bases fit TRBD1. The J segment lost 0 bases and the V segment lost 0 bases, leaving 4 bases of the junction unmatched. The CDR3 is 16 amino acids. The germline CDR1 and CDR2 sequences are LGHDT and YNNKEL (reference sequence). This chain's CDR3 is CASSQDGQGGSYEQYF. CDR3 nucleotides: TGTGCCAGCAGCCAAGATGGACAGGGTGGCTCCTACGAGCAGTACTTC.

The chain has TRBV6-2 or TRBV6-3 and TRBJ2-3; no reliable D call. The V end was cut by 2 bases, the J end by 2 bases, with 5 bases between. The V gene's germline CDR1 is MNHEY and CDR2 SVGEGT. The CDR3 spans 13 residues. The CDR3 bases are TGTGCCAGCAGTTACCGACCCACAGATACGCAGTATTTT. This codes for CASSYRPTDTQYF.

Only a few counts were recorded for this clonotype. The chain carries TRBV6-1 and TRBJ1-2; D is unclear. The CDR3 totals 13 residues. Germline lookup yields CDR1 MNHNS and CDR2 SASEGT. With 10 bases removed from V and 5 bases from J, the gap between germline ends came to 17 bases. The CDR3 bases are TGTGCCACAGCGGCGTCGATTGGATATGGCTACACCTTC. It translates to CATAASIGYGYTF.